This T cell receptor (beta chain) stems from a study of cytomegalovirus exposure and HLA in healthy donors (dated 2017 in TCRdb). For the wider study: An earlier analysis of approximately 600 of the donors reported about 250 Gb of sequence data and some 100 million unique TCR beta sequences from about 179 million T cells. A handful of DR-DQ haplotypes were treated as single units for association and clustering because of strong linkage in the cohort. Along with the 666-subject first cohort, a separate validation cohort of around 120 different subjects was used. The aim of the study was to test whether cataloging public T cell receptors could identify signatures of past pathogen exposure. Donor age, sex, ethnicity and CMV serostatus were collected together with the repertoire data. In a later analysis, previously published TCR beta repertoires from several hundred donors were re-analyzed and high-resolution HLA genotyping was added so that TCR occurrence patterns could be studied. In the later analysis, no new phenotypic data were used to find candidate immune exposures; instead, reliance was placed on TCR beta sequences and their occurrence across donors. To predict cytomegalovirus infection status, the study combined high-throughput TCR immunosequencing, statistical association of individual TCRs with disease status, and machine learning. Both class I and class II loci were covered by HLA typing, at four-digit resolution. Every discovery cohort repertoire had been produced on one sequencing platform. An earlier analysis of some 500 of the donors used high-throughput TCR beta sequencing to judge whether each TCR beta V gene segment behaved as functional or pseudogenic. Among a few hundred genotyped donors of the cohort, an average of approximately 240,000 unique TCR beta nucleotide sequences were sequenced per donor, roughly 20% of them non-productive. A later genetic analysis took genome-wide SNP genotypes for about 55% of the 666 donors and used that subset as a discovery cohort. The genetic ancestry cluster associated with self-reported Caucasian donors included about four fifths of the 300 to 450 genotyped donors. The T cell repertoires of several hundred subjects were profiled by immunosequencing and related to cytomegalovirus serostatus. Typing coverage varied by locus: about 620-640 donors for A, B, C, DRB1 and DQB1; under 550 for DQA1; more than 600 for DPA1; about 450 for DPB1. Approximately 330 gigabases of sequencing data and 91 million or so unique TCR sequences made up an early release that covered 640 HLA-typed donors.

From its cysteine to its phenylalanine, the CDR3 spans 15 amino acids. Of all the DNA, just the CDR3 is kept, 45 bases in frame from base 1. V has 6 bases trimmed and J has 4 bases trimmed; junction bases matching no gene number 6. CDR1 is given as SNHLY and CDR2 as FYNNEI, both from the germline V gene. The cohort comprised fewer than 750 healthy bone marrow donors. At the time of sampling, all cohort members were nominally healthy, though unrecorded immune exposures were likely present. The donor was CMV seropositive and was included in the group of 250 to 350 seropositive cohort members. Each donor provided a peripheral blood sample, and peripheral blood mononuclear cells were used for TCR beta sequencing. Genomic DNA was extracted from the blood cell samples with the Qiagen DNeasy Blood Extraction Kit. Receptor libraries were prepared by the immunoSEQ multiplex PCR assay. For the multiplex PCR, a mixture combining 60 forward primers for TCR Vbeta segments and 13 reverse primers for TCR Jbeta segments was used. The CDR3 region of rearranged TCR beta genes was amplified from genomic DNA by a multiplex PCR assay. Amplified TCR beta libraries were sequenced as 87-base-pair reads on the Illumina HiSeq System. Per the source publication's procedure: Across the 670 or so repertoires, a later analysis counted approximately 83 million unique TCR beta chains, roughly 11 million of which were shared by at least two donors. A nearest-neighbor algorithm error-corrected the raw reads and collapsed the reads into unique sequences, merging closely related sequences to remove PCR and sequencing errors. V, D and J gene segments were assigned by aligning CDR3 sequences to IMGT reference sequences. For a sequence to be retained, a match of at least six nucleotides to both a V gene segment and a J gene segment was required. A rearrangement was called productive if the CDR3 had no stop codons and remained in frame with V and J, and every other rearrangement was called non-productive. Following IMGT convention, CDR3 was defined as the stretch from the second conserved V-encoded cysteine to the conserved J-encoded phenylalanine. Sequences without an unambiguous match to a single V gene segment were excluded from the earlier analysis of a few hundred of the donors. In an earlier analysis of some 590 of the donors, a V segment was called functional when productive rearrangements were above 56.7%, and segregating when the standard deviation between donors exceeded 5%. A statistical classification framework was built for diagnosing cytomegalovirus status from the catalog of TCR beta chain sequences. In a later analysis, V and J genes were assigned by comparing TCR nucleotide sequences against IMGT/GENE-DB human TR gene sequences. The TCRdist pipeline was used in a later analysis to assign CDR3 sequences and most-parsimonious VDJ recombination scenarios. In a later analysis, every TCR beta chain was defined by the combination of its CDR3 amino acid sequence and its V-gene family, and reads without a unique V-gene family were dropped. A later analysis removed several hundred highly shared, low-generation-probability nucleotide sequences to deal with suspected cross-contamination and a sequencing artifact. In a later analysis, a clonal expansion index was calculated for each public chain from normalized within-repertoire ranks of inferred template counts. In a later analysis, generation probabilities were computed with a VDJ recombination model fitted to out-of-frame rearrangements, and the resulting probabilities were checked against IGoR. In a later analysis, hypergeometric tests were used to score TCR-TCR, TCR-HLA and TCR-CMV co-occurrence, with a repertoire-size bias correction applied to TCR pairs. To estimate false discovery rates, a later analysis permuted the HLA or CMV assignments 20 times. In a later analysis, co-occurring TCRs were grouped using DBSCAN, and TCRdist sequence similarity was added for clustering within HLA-allele-positive subsets. Repertoires with fewer than 30,000 or more than 120,000 public chains, plus five repertoires with anomalous nucleotide sharing, were excluded from co-occurrence clustering. In TCRdb, the immuneACCESS table is reduced to in-frame sequences with V and J assigned. These tables do not hold every clone; where another copy was compared, an unresolved V gene accounts for under half, and the others remain unexplained. The DNA was the basis for D and trimming; V, J and clone size are from that table. This sample is represented by more than 80,000 clones; roughly four fifths of them were singletons. The ten largest clones add up to less than 3% of the sample.

With regard to this clone: Its antigen remains unidentified. No base quality information exists; no much larger clone differs at one position.

Points the paper makes about the study in general: Across donors, most TCR sequences were observed very rarely, whereas some public TCRs were present in many individuals. In a later analysis, several top co-occurrence clusters were reported to appear linked to parvovirus B19, influenza, CMV and Epstein-Barr virus. When HLA alleles, especially DR and DQ, strongly co-occurred, TCR associations were difficult to assign to individual alleles. Correlated functional status among segregating V segments might reflect linkage disequilibrium, but an unknown experimental factor could not be ruled out. According to the authors, the approach could potentially be generalized to other disease states and immunological phenotypes. Because the 87-base-pair reads could not distinguish some IMGT-functional V segments, including TRBV6-2 and TRBV6-3, those segments were excluded. A few of the identified cytomegalovirus-associated TCR beta chains were confirmed in vitro to be specific for cytomegalovirus antigens. Presence/absence analyses assumed roughly uniform sequencing depth across donors, an assumption that may not hold. The cohort was sequenced for TCR beta chains only, and without alpha or paired-chain data the features that could be detected were limited. Because counts were too low, some 17 rarely observed V segments, including chromosome 9 orphons, were excluded from the earlier analysis of about 500 of the donors. According to a later analysis, TCR association rates differed among HLA loci, with DRB1 alleles showing the most associated TCRs and HLA-C alleles showing the fewest. Most CMV-associated TCR beta chains appeared to be HLA-restricted in a later analysis, and the HLA associations seemed to be driven largely by CMV exposure. Because HLA typing was unavailable for some donors at each locus, only the typed subset was used in association tests. According to a later genetic analysis, donors in an Asian-associated ancestry cluster had fewer N-insertions in productive TCRs than the approximately 690-donor mean. In a later genetic analysis, a missense DCLRE1C variant was associated with V-gene and J-gene trimming of TCR beta chains, and the association was replicated in an independent cohort. In an earlier analysis of 587 of the donors, most TCR beta V segments appeared in productive rearrangements about 87% or about 30% of the time, broadly matching IMGT annotations. In a later analysis, HLA-associated TCR beta chains showed more clonal expansion and lower generation probabilities than non-associated chains that were equally common. A cluster of highly shared sequence variants was judged likely to be a technical artifact of the sequencing pipeline. A further reported finding was that TCR beta sequences accurately predicted the HLA-A and HLA-B alleles for most subjects in the first cohort. The classifier was reported to diagnose cytomegalovirus status with high specificity and sensitivity in both the original cohort and the validation cohort. In a later analysis, 16,951 TCR beta sequences were associated with specific HLA alleles at a false discovery rate of 0.05. The only immune exposure information available for the cohort was CMV serostatus. In the study, some 160 TCR beta chains were listed as associated with cytomegalovirus.

This clonotype was sampled from a male donor in good health and CMV-seropositive. The sequencing sample was made of PBMCs. The sequence joins TRBV2 to TRBJ2-1; 10 of the junction bases match TRBD1. The CDR3 protein sequence reads: CASRGDRGPYNEQFF. The DNA reads as follows: TGTGCCAGCAGGGGGGACAGGGGCCCTTACAATGAGCAGTTCTTC.